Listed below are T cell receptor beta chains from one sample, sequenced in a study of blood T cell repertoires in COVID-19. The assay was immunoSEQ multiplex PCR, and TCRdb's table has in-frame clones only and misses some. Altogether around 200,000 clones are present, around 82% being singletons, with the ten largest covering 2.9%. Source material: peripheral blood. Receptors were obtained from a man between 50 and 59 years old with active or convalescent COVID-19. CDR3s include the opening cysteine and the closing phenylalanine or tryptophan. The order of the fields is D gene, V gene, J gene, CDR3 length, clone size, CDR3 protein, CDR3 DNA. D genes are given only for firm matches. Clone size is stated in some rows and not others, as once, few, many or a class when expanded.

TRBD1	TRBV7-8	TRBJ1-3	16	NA	CASSSYDRGSGNTIYF	TGTGCCAGCAGCTCCTACGACAGGGGCTCTGGAAACACCATATATTTT
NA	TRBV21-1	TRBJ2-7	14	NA	CASSSAGPEYEQYF	TGTGCCAGCAGCAGTGCAGGGCCCGAGTACGAGCAGTACTTC
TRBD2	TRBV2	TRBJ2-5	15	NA	CASSAGLAGAKTQYF	TGTGCCAGCAGTGCAGGGTTAGCGGGAGCAAAGACCCAGTACTTC
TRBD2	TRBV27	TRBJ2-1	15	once	CASSLGTSGHNEQFF	TGTGCCAGCAGTTTGGGGACTAGCGGCCACAATGAGCAGTTCTTC
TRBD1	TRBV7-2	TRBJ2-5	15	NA	CASSSLGQGGETQYF	TGTGCCAGCAGCAGCCTTGGACAGGGTGGAGAGACCCAGTACTTC
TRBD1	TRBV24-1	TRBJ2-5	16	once	CATSGMTGGSAETQYF	TGTGCCACCAGTGGCATGACAGGGGGATCAGCAGAGACCCAGTACTTC
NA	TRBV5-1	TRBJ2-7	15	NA	CASSLSYGSGYEQYF	TGCGCCAGCAGCTTGTCGTACGGGAGTGGATACGAGCAGTACTTC
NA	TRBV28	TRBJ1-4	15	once	CASSFGGTANEKLFF	TGTGCCAGCAGTTTCGGGGGTACGGCTAATGAAAAACTGTTTTTT
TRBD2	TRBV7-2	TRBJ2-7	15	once	CASSRTSGSSYEQYF	TGTGCCAGCAGCCGCACTAGCGGAAGCTCCTACGAGCAGTACTTC
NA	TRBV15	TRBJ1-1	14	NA	CATSSSTLNTEAFF	TGTGCCACCAGCAGTTCAACACTAAACACTGAAGCTTTCTTT
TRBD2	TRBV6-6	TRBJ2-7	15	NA	CASSRGTSGASEQYF	TGTGCCAGCAGTCGTGGGACTAGCGGGGCGAGCGAGCAGTACTTC
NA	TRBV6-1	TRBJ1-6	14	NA	CASSEYTGNSPLHF	TGTGCCAGCAGTGAATACACGGGTAATTCACCCCTCCACTTT
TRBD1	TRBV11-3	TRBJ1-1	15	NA	CASSLDTGGSAEAFF	TGTGCCAGCAGCTTGGATACAGGGGGATCGGCTGAAGCTTTCTTT
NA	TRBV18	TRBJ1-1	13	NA	CASSPYVSTEAFF	TGTGCCAGCTCACCCTATGTAAGCACTGAAGCTTTCTTT
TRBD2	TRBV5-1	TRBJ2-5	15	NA	CASSNSGTNQETQYF	TGCGCCAGCAGCAACTCCGGGACTAACCAAGAGACCCAGTACTTC
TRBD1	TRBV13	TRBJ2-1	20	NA	CASSSPLAGTGSLLYNEQFF	TGTGCCAGCAGCTCCCCGTTGGCCGGGACAGGTAGTCTTCTCTACAATGAGCAGTTCTTC
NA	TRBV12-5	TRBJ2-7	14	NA	CASGLVLVPYEQYF	TGTGCTAGTGGTTTGGTTTTAGTACCCTACGAGCAGTACTTC
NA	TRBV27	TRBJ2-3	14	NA	CASSLAGNTDTQYF	TGTGCCAGCAGTTTAGCCGGGAACACAGATACGCAGTATTTT
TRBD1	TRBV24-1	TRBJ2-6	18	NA	CATSDRTGGAYGANVLTF	TGTGCCACCAGTGATCGGACAGGGGGCGCGTATGGGGCCAACGTCCTGACTTTC
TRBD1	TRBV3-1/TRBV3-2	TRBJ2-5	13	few	CASSHRQGETQYF	TGTGCCAGCAGCCACCGACAGGGAGAGACCCAGTACTTC
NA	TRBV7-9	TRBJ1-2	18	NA	CASSFRLRGRNAFGGYTF	TGTGCCAGCAGCTTCCGCCTGCGGGGGAGAAATGCCTTCGGGGGCTACACCTTC
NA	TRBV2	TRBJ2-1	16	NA	CASSEMGGGSYNEQFF	TGTGCCAGCAGTGAAATGGGGGGGGGCAGTTACAATGAGCAGTTCTTC
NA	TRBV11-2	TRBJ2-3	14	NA	CASSLGHFTDTQYF	TGTGCCAGCAGCTTAGGTCACTTTACAGATACGCAGTATTTT
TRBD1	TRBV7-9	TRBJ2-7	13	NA	CASSSLQGYEQYF	TGTGCCAGCAGCTCGTTACAGGGGTACGAGCAGTACTTC
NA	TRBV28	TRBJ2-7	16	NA	CASTTPAGGKPYEQYF	TGTGCCAGCACTACCCCCGCGGGTGGTAAGCCCTACGAGCAGTACTTC
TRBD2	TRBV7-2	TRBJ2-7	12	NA	CASSFWGGEQYF	TGTGCCAGCAGCTTCTGGGGGGGAGAGCAGTACTTC
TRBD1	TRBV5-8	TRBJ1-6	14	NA	CASSRQGDNSPLHF	TGTGCCAGCAGCCGACAGGGGGATAATTCACCCCTCCACTTT
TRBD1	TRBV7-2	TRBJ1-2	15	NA	CASSFHRDRRYGYTF	TGTGCCAGCAGCTTCCACCGGGACAGGCGGTATGGCTACACCTTC
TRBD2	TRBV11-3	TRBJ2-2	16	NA	CASSLFLAGGPGELFF	TGTGCCAGCAGCTTATTCCTAGCGGGAGGGCCCGGGGAGCTGTTTTTT
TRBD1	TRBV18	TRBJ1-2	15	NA	CASSPETGSANGYTF	TGTGCCAGCTCACCAGAGACAGGGAGCGCTAATGGCTACACCTTC
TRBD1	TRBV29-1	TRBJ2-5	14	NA	CSVTGQGRQETQYF	TGCAGCGTTACCGGACAGGGGAGGCAAGAGACCCAGTACTTC
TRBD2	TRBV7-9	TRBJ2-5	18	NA	CASSLVEGLAAVQETQYF	TGTGCCAGCAGCTTAGTAGAGGGGCTAGCGGCCGTTCAAGAGACCCAGTACTTC
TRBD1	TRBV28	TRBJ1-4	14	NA	CASSTGTGVEKLFF	TGTGCCAGCAGTACCGGGACAGGGGTCGAAAAACTGTTTTTT
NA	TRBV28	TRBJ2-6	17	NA	CASSSGTLLSGANVLTF	TGTGCCAGCAGTTCCGGGACATTACTATCTGGGGCCAACGTCCTGACTTTC
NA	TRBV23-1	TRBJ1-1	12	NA	CASRYRVGRAFF	TGCGCCAGCAGGTACAGGGTTGGTCGAGCTTTCTTT
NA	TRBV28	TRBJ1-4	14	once	CASSLGGGGEKLFF	TGTGCCAGCAGTTTAGGGGGGGGAGGTGAAAAACTGTTTTTT
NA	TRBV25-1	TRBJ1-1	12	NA	CASKTRDTEAFF	TGTGCCAGCAAAACGAGGGACACTGAAGCTTTCTTT
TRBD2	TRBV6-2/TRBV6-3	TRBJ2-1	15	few	CASSSLAVSYNEQFF	TGTGCCAGCAGTTCCCTAGCGGTCTCCTACAATGAGCAGTTCTTC
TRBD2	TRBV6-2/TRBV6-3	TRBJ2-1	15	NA	CASSPLGTSVYEQFF	TGTGCCAGCAGTCCCCTCGGGACTAGCGTTTATGAGCAGTTCTTC
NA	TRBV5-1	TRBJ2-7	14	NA	CASSLQGSSYEQYF	TGCGCCAGCAGCTTGCAGGGGAGCTCCTACGAGCAGTACTTC
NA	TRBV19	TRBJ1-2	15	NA	CASSPGRGRAYGYTF	TGTGCCAGTAGCCCCGGTCGGGGTAGAGCCTATGGCTACACCTTC
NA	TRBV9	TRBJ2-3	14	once	CASSVSTGTDTQYF	TGTGCCAGCAGCGTAAGCACCGGCACAGATACGCAGTATTTT
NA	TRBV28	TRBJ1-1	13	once	CASSFRVVTEAFF	TGTGCCAGCAGCTTTCGGGTTGTGACTGAAGCTTTCTTT
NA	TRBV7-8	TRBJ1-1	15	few	CASSTAGAMNTEAFF	TGTGCCAGCAGCACGGCGGGGGCCATGAACACTGAAGCTTTCTTT
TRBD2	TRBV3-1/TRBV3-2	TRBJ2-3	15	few	CASSPSRGGTDTQYF	TGTGCCAGCAGCCCCTCGCGGGGAGGGACAGATACGCAGTATTTT
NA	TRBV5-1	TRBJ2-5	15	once	CASSLDPANQETQYF	TGCGCCAGCAGCCTCGACCCAGCGAATCAAGAGACCCAGTACTTC
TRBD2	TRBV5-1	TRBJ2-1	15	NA	CASSPRLAGKDEQFF	TGCGCCAGCAGCCCGCGCCTAGCGGGAAAGGATGAGCAGTTCTTC
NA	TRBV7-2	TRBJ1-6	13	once	CASSSRSDSPLHF	TGTGCCAGCAGCTCCCGGTCCGATTCACCCCTCCACTTT
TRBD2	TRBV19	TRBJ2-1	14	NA	CASSPGGGLGEQFF	TGTGCCAGTAGTCCGGGCGGGGGGCTCGGTGAGCAGTTCTTC
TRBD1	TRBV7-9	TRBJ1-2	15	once	CASSFSGGAGYGYTF	TGTGCCAGCAGCTTCTCAGGGGGCGCCGGCTATGGCTACACCTTC
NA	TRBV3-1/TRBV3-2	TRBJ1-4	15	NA	CASSHPWQANEKLFF	TGTGCCAGCAGCCATCCTTGGCAGGCAAATGAAAAACTGTTTTTT
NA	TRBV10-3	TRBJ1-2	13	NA	CAISGGGFYGYTF	TGTGCCATCAGTGGCGGCGGGTTTTATGGCTACACCTTC
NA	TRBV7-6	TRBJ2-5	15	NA	CASSLAGGPGETQYF	TGTGCCAGCAGCTTAGCGGGGGGGCCGGGTGAGACCCAGTACTTC
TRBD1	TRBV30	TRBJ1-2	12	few	CAWSGDRGGYTF	TGTGCCTGGAGTGGGGACAGGGGCGGCTACACCTTC
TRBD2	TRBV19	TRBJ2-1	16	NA	CASSMERTKPAGVQFF	TGTGCCAGTAGTATGGAAAGGACTAAACCCGCGGGGGTGCAGTTCTTC